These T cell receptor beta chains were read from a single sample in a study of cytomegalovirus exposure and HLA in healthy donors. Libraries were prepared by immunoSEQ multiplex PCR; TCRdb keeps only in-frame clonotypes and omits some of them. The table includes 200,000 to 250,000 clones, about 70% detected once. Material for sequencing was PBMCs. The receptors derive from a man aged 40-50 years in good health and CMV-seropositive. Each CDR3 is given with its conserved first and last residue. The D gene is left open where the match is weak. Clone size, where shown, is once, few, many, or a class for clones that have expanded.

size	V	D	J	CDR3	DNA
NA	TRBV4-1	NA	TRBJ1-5	CASRSHRADNQPQHF	TGCGCCAGCAGGTCGCACAGGGCCGACAATCAGCCCCAGCATTTT
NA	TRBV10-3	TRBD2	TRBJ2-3	CAISAPGIAGGRDAQYF	TGTGCCATCAGTGCCCCGGGGATAGCGGGGGGTCGAGATGCGCAGTATTTT
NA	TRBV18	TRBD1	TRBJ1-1	CASSPNGQGAVDYTEAFF	TGTGCCAGCTCACCAAACGGACAGGGGGCGGTGGATTACACTGAAGCTTTCTTT
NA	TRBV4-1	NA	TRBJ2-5	CASSRLPQETQYF	TGCGCCAGCAGTCGACTACCGCAAGAGACCCAGTACTTC
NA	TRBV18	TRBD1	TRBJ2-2	CASSPPGQGAVPGELFF	TGTGCCAGCTCACCTCCGGGACAGGGGGCAGTACCCGGGGAGCTGTTTTTT
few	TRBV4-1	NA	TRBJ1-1	CASSQDGGGEGNTEAFF	TGCGCCAGCAGCCAAGATGGGGGTGGGGAGGGGAACACTGAAGCTTTCTTT
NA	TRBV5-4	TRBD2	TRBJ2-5	CASSLAGGGRETQYF	TGTGCCAGCAGCTTGGCCGGGGGGGGCCGAGAGACCCAGTACTTC
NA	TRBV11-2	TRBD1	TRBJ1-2	CASSPTGPFLHYGYTF	TGTGCCAGCAGCCCGACAGGGCCTTTTTTGCACTATGGCTACACCTTT
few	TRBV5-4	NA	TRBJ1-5	CASSTGQCPYQPQHF	TGTGCCAGCAGCACCGGACAGTGTCCGTATCAGCCCCAGCATTTT
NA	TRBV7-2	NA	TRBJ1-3	CASSPGLGSRNTIYF	TGTGCCAGCAGCCCAGGACTGGGGTCTCGAAACACCATATATTTT
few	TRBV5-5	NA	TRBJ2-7	CASSFWGLNEQYF	TGTGCCAGCAGCTTTTGGGGGCTAAACGAGCAGTACTTC
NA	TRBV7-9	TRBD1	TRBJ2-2	CASSKTGTANTGELFF	TGTGCCAGCAGCAAAACCGGGACAGCGAACACCGGGGAGCTGTTTTTT
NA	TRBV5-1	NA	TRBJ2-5	CASSPRRASVQETQYF	TGCGCCAGCAGCCCTAGAAGGGCTAGCGTCCAAGAGACCCAGTACTTC
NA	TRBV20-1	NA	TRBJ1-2	CSHRSNYGYTF	TGCTCGCACAGGTCTAACTATGGCTACACCTTC
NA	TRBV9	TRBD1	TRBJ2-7	CASSPRTGTNNEQYF	TGTGCCAGCAGCCCCCGGACAGGGACAAACAACGAGCAGTACTTC
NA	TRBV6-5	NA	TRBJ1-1	CATGGPTEAFF	TGTGCCACGGGGGGGCCCACTGAAGCTTTCTTT
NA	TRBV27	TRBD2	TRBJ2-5	CASSLGVAGGQETQYF	TGTGCCAGCAGTTTAGGGGTAGCGGGGGGCCAAGAGACCCAGTACTTC
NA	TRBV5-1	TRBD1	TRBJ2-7	CASSLGQGPYEQYF	TGCGCCAGCAGCTTGGGACAGGGGCCCTACGAGCAGTACTTC
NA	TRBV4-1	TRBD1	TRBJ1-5	CASSQRDRGEQPQHF	TGCGCCAGCAGCCAACGGGACAGGGGTGAACAGCCCCAGCATTTT
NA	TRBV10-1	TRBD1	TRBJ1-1	CASSEGTANTEAFF	TGCGCCAGCAGTGAGGGGACAGCGAACACTGAAGCTTTCTTT
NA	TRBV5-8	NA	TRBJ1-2	CASVSDTPLRDGYTF	TGTGCCAGCGTATCGGACACCCCTCTTCGGGATGGCTACACCTTC
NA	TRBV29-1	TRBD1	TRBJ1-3	CSVGQGVGGNTIYF	TGCAGCGTAGGACAGGGAGTCGGAGGAAACACCATATATTTT
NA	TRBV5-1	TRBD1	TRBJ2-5	CASSLVGTAGLGYQETQYF	TGCGCCAGCAGCTTGGTAGGGACAGCCGGGCTGGGGTACCAAGAGACCCAGTACTTC
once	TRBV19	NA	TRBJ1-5	CASSYRETRSNQPQHF	TGTGCCAGTAGTTACAGGGAAACGAGAAGCAATCAGCCCCAGCATTTT
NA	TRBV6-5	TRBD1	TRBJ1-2	CASTRQGGGYTF	TGTGCCAGCACCAGACAGGGGGGTGGCTACACCTTC
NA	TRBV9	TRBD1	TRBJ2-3	CASSAQTGQADTQYF	TGTGCCAGCAGCGCCCAGACAGGGCAGGCAGATACGCAGTATTTT
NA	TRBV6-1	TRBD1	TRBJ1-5	CASSVGTASQPQHF	TGTGCCAGCAGTGTCGGGACAGCATCCCAGCCCCAGCATTTT
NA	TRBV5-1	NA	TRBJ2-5	CASSLSETQYF	TGCGCCAGCAGCCTTAGTGAGACCCAGTACTTC
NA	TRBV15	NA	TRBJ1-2	CATSRARSLGYTF	TGTGCCACCAGCAGAGCCAGGTCCCTTGGCTACACCTTC
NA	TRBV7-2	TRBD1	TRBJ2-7	CASSYRQGAGEQYF	TGTGCCAGCAGTTATAGACAGGGGGCAGGTGAGCAGTACTTC
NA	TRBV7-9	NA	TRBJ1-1	CASSLSQGIEKTFF	TGTGCCAGCAGCTTATCCCAGGGGATCGAGAAAACTTTCTTT
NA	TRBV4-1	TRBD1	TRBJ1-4	CASSRRQGGDEKLFF	TGCGCCAGCAGCCGTCGACAGGGGGGCGATGAAAAACTGTTTTTT
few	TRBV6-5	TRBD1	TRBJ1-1	CASSPGQPNTEAFF	TGTGCCAGCAGTCCGGGACAGCCGAACACTGAAGCTTTCTTT
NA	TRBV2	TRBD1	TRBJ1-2	CASRETGNYGYTF	TGTGCCAGCAGAGAGACAGGGAACTATGGCTACACCTTC
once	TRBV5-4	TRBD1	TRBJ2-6	CASTLIRTGVDVLTF	TGTGCCAGCACCCTAATAAGGACAGGGGTAGACGTCCTGACTTTC
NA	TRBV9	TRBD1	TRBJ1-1	CASSVTGDPLTEAFF	TGTGCCAGCAGCGTTACAGGGGACCCCCTGACTGAAGCTTTCTTT
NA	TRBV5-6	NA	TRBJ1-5	CASSDYREGVQPQHF	TGTGCCAGCAGCGATTACAGGGAGGGGGTTCAGCCCCAGCATTTT
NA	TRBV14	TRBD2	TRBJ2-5	CASSHWGGTETQYF	TGTGCCAGCAGCCATTGGGGGGGTACGGAGACCCAGTACTTC
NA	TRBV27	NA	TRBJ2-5	CASSPTYPGQQETQYF	TGTGCCAGCAGTCCAACCTACCCAGGACAGCAAGAGACCCAGTACTTC
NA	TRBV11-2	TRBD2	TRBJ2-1	CASSFISGGAADEQFF	TGTGCCAGCAGCTTCATTAGCGGGGGGGCCGCGGATGAGCAGTTCTTC
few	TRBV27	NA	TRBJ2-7	CASRVGVPPYEQYF	TGTGCCAGCAGGGTCGGGGTCCCACCTTACGAGCAGTACTTC